The T cell receptor (beta chain) described here comes from a study of blood T cell repertoires in COVID-19. Study-wide background: PBMCs, B-cell-depleted T cells, or T cells provided the cDNA or gDNA that made up the material.

As handled by the study authors: Amplification from reference gene primers served as the basis for estimated nucleated cell counts. The assay was immunoSEQ multiplex PCR, and TCRdb's table has in-frame clones only and misses some. D and trimming come from the DNA, and the V and J calls and clone size come from that table. Here the sample spans around 140,000 clones, about 88% being singletons. All enrollees were roughly 18 to 89 years old and from 24 US areas. This TCR derives from a man between 40 and 49 years old with acute COVID-19. Sequenced: PBMCs or T cells enriched from blood (not recorded which).

The CDR3, as DNA: TGTGCCAGCAGCCTACTGCGGGCTAATGAAAAACTGTTTTTT. Translated, it gives CASSLLRANEKLFF. The chain links TRBV6-5 to TRBJ1-4; unclear D gene. The CDR3 is 14 amino acids. Trimming shortened V by 6 bases and J by 3 bases, and 11 bases separated the two germline ends. Germline CDR1 MNHEY, CDR2 SVGAGI.